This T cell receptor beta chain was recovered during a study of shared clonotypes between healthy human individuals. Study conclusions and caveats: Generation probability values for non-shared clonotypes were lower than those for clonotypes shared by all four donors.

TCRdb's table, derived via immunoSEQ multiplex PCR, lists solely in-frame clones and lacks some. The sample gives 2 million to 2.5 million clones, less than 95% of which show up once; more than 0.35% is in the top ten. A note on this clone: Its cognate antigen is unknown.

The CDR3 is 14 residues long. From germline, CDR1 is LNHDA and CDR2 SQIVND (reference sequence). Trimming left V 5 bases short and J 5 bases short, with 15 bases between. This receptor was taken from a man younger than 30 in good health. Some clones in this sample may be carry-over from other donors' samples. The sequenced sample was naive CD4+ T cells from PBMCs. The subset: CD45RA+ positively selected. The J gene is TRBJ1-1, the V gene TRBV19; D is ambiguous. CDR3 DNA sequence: TGTGCCAGTAGTTCCGTGGGGTCTTTTACTGAAGCTTTCTTT. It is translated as CASSSVGSFTEAFF.